This TCR beta chain was retrieved from a study of neurological immune-mediated disorders. TCRdb independently ran MiXCR on the 5' RACE reads; one entry per CDR3 protein. The table lists about 27,000 distinct CDR3 sequences, under 25% of them singletons. Trimming took 7 bases from V and 2 from J, leaving 12 bases between them. This CDR3 is 13 amino acids long. The germline CDR1 and CDR2 sequences are SQVTM and ANQGSEA. This clonotype appeared many times. The gene calls are TRBV29-1 and TRBJ1-5, with D maybe TRBD1 (6 bases). The sequenced sample was PBMCs. The TCR comes from a woman aged 60-75 years in good health. CDR3 sequence: CSAGVGGNQPQHF. CDR3 sequence (DNA): TGCAGCGCAGGGGTGGGGGGCAATCAGCCCCAGCATTTT. The complete variable domain, with remaining parts taken from reference TRBV29-1 and TRBJ1-5, reads SAVISQKPSRDICQRGTSLTIQCQVDSQVTMMFWYRQQPGQSLTLIATANQGSEATYESGFVIDKFPISRPNLTFSTLTVSNMSPEDSSIYLCSAGVGGNQPQHFGDGTRLSIL.